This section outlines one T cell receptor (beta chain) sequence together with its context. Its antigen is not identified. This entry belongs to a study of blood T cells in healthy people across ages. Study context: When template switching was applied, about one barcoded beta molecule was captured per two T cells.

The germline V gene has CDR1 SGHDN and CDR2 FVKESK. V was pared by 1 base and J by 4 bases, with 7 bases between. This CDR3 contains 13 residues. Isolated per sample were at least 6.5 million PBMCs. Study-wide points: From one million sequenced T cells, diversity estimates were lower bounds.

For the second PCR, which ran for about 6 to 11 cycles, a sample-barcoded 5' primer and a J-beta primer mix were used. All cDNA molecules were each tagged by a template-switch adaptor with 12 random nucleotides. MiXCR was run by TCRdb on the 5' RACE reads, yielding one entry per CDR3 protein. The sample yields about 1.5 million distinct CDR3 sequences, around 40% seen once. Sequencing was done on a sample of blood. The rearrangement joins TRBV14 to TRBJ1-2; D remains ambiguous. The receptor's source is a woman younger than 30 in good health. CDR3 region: CASSQVNSYGYTF. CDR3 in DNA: TGTGCCAGCAGCCAAGTTAATAGCTATGGCTACACCTTC.